This T cell receptor (beta chain) was recorded in a study of spatial heterogeneity in lung cancer. Study-level background: In the raw reads, each unique TCR and UMI combination was present more than ten times on average.

Time point specified: sample taken at primary tumor resection. Patients with untreated early-stage non-small cell lung cancer, numbering 72, were the donors. From tumor, nontumor lung or frozen PBMC, whole RNA was taken unsorted for sequencing. The V gene lost 6 bases and the J gene lost 0 bases, with 15 bases spanning the gap. In germline, CDR1 is SNHLY, CDR2 FYNNEI. The CDR3 spans 16 residues. Each molecule of TCR cDNA was tagged with one unique molecular identifier. From the 5' RACE reads, TCRdb called clonotypes with MiXCR, one entry per CDR3 protein. Here the sample spans 7,000 to 10,000 distinct CDR3 sequences, roughly a sixth being singletons. This clonotype has only a few counts.

V usage is TRBV2 and J usage is TRBJ2-4; maybe TRBD2 (6 bases). The specimen comprised normal lung tissue next to the tumor, sampled at surgery. This TCR was recovered from a male donor with early-stage non-small cell lung cancer. This CDR3 reads CASRSEPGLAKNIQYF. The CDR3 DNA reads as TGTGCCAGCAGGTCCGAGCCGGGACTAGCCAAAAACATTCAGTACTTC. The complete variable domain, with remaining parts taken from reference TRBV2 and TRBJ2-4, reads EPEVTQTPSHQVTQMGQEVILRCVPISNHLYFYWYRQILGQKVEFLVSFYNNEISEKSEIFDDQFSVERPDGSNFTLKIRSTKLEDSAMYFCASRSEPGLAKNIQYFGAGTRLSVL.